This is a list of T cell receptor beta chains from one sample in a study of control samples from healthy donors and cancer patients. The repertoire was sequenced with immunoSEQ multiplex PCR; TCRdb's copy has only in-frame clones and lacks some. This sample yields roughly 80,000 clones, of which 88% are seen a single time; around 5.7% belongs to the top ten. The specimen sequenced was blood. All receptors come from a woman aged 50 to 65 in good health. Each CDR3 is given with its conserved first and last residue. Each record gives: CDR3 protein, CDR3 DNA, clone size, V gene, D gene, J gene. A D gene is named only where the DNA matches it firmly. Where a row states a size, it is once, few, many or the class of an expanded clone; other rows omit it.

cdr3_aa: CSVGGGLEGYGYTF
cdr3_nt: TGCAGCGTTGGCGGGGGTCTCGAGGGATATGGCTACACCTTC
clone_size: -
v_call: TRBV29-1
d_call: -
j_call: TRBJ1-2

cdr3_aa: CASSEVASRTDTQYF
cdr3_nt: TGTGCCAGCAGTGAAGTAGCGAGTAGGACAGATACGCAGTATTTT
clone_size: -
v_call: TRBV6-1
d_call: -
j_call: TRBJ2-3

cdr3_aa: CASSLQGGTEAFF
cdr3_nt: TGTGCCAGCAGCCTACAGGGAGGCACTGAAGCTTTCTTT
clone_size: -
v_call: TRBV3-1/TRBV3-2
d_call: -
j_call: TRBJ1-1

cdr3_aa: CASSGTEPLTDTQYF
cdr3_nt: TGTGCCAGCAGTGGAACAGAACCCCTCACAGATACGCAGTATTTT
clone_size: -
v_call: TRBV6-2/TRBV6-3
d_call: -
j_call: TRBJ2-3

cdr3_aa: CASSPVGQGLEQYF
cdr3_nt: TGTGCCAGCAGCCCAGTGGGACAGGGGCTCGAGCAGTACTTC
clone_size: -
v_call: TRBV11-2
d_call: TRBD1
j_call: TRBJ2-7

cdr3_aa: CSAHLGSEQFF
cdr3_nt: TGCAGTGCGCACCTGGGCAGTGAGCAGTTCTTC
clone_size: -
v_call: TRBV20-1
d_call: -
j_call: TRBJ2-1

cdr3_aa: CASSMRAGGPFSYNEQFF
cdr3_nt: TGTGCCAGTAGTATGAGGGCGGGGGGGCCCTTCTCCTACAATGAGCAGTTCTTC
clone_size: -
v_call: TRBV19
d_call: TRBD2
j_call: TRBJ2-1

cdr3_aa: CASSPQTFRDPSYEQYF
cdr3_nt: TGCGCCAGCAGCCCACAGACCTTCCGGGACCCATCCTACGAGCAGTACTTC
clone_size: -
v_call: TRBV4-1
d_call: -
j_call: TRBJ2-7

cdr3_aa: CASSQDAAGGYGYTF
cdr3_nt: TGTGCCAGCAGCCAAGATGCGGCAGGGGGCTATGGCTACACCTTC
clone_size: -
v_call: TRBV4-2
d_call: TRBD1
j_call: TRBJ1-2

cdr3_aa: CASRRGAEAFF
cdr3_nt: TGTGCCAGCCGGAGGGGGGCTGAAGCTTTCTTT
clone_size: few
v_call: TRBV3-1/TRBV3-2
d_call: -
j_call: TRBJ1-1

cdr3_aa: CARLSRDRIFSYTF
cdr3_nt: TGTGCCAGACTTTCACGGGACCGTATTTTCAGCTACACCTTC
clone_size: -
v_call: TRBV6-5
d_call: -
j_call: TRBJ1-2

cdr3_aa: CASKIDVSNYGYTF
cdr3_nt: TGTGCCAGCAAGATAGACGTCTCTAACTATGGCTACACCTTC
clone_size: -
v_call: TRBV6-5
d_call: -
j_call: TRBJ1-2

cdr3_aa: CASSLAASGNTGELFF
cdr3_nt: TGTGCCAGCAGCTTAGCCGCTAGCGGGAACACCGGGGAGCTGTTTTTT
clone_size: -
v_call: TRBV7-2
d_call: TRBD2
j_call: TRBJ2-2

cdr3_aa: CASSLNRAGGGQYF
cdr3_nt: TGTGCCAGCAGCTTAAACAGGGCAGGCGGTGGGCAGTACTTC
clone_size: -
v_call: TRBV11-2
d_call: -
j_call: TRBJ2-7

cdr3_aa: CASSGKVRGLEYEQFF
cdr3_nt: TGTGCCAGCAGTGGTAAAGTTCGAGGGCTGGAGTATGAGCAGTTCTTC
clone_size: -
v_call: TRBV6-1
d_call: -
j_call: TRBJ2-1

cdr3_aa: CASSGVEDLGTDTQYF
cdr3_nt: TGTGCCAGCAGCGGAGTGGAGGATCTGGGCACAGATACGCAGTATTTT
clone_size: once
v_call: TRBV28
d_call: -
j_call: TRBJ2-3

cdr3_aa: CASSILPQEGANEKLFF
cdr3_nt: TGTGCCAGCAGCATTTTACCCCAAGAGGGAGCTAATGAAAAACTGTTTTTT
clone_size: -
v_call: TRBV5-6
d_call: -
j_call: TRBJ1-4

cdr3_aa: CASSPGTGEQYF
cdr3_nt: TGTGCCAGCAGCCCCGGGACGGGGGAGCAGTACTTC
clone_size: -
v_call: TRBV12-3/TRBV12-4
d_call: -
j_call: TRBJ2-7

cdr3_aa: CASSSNRLAGNNEQFF
cdr3_nt: TGCGCCAGCAGCTCAAACAGACTAGCGGGGAATAATGAGCAGTTCTTC
clone_size: -
v_call: TRBV5-1
d_call: TRBD2
j_call: TRBJ2-1

cdr3_aa: CASSFRTRQNEKLFF
cdr3_nt: TGTGCCAGCAGCTTCCGGACCAGGCAAAATGAAAAACTGTTTTTT
clone_size: -
v_call: TRBV11-2
d_call: -
j_call: TRBJ1-4

cdr3_aa: CATSREQGRFTEAFF
cdr3_nt: TGTGCCACCAGCAGAGAACAGGGACGTTTCACCGAAGCTTTCTTT
clone_size: -
v_call: TRBV15
d_call: -
j_call: TRBJ1-1

cdr3_aa: CASRDLVGGVSEAFF
cdr3_nt: TGTGCCAGCAGGGATCTGGTAGGGGGTGTCTCTGAAGCTTTCTTT
clone_size: -
v_call: TRBV9
d_call: -
j_call: TRBJ1-1

cdr3_aa: CASSTTGEIDYEQYF
cdr3_nt: TGTGCCAGCAGTACTACAGGGGAGATAGACTACGAGCAGTACTTC
clone_size: -
v_call: TRBV7-9
d_call: TRBD1
j_call: TRBJ2-7

cdr3_aa: CATSSDRDAFYGTEAFF
cdr3_nt: TGTGCCACCAGCTCGGACAGGGACGCCTTTTATGGCACTGAAGCTTTCTTT
clone_size: -
v_call: TRBV15
d_call: TRBD1
j_call: TRBJ1-1

cdr3_aa: CASSPGGPGDTQYF
cdr3_nt: TGTGCCAGCAGCCCGGGGGGGCCTGGGGATACGCAGTATTTT
clone_size: -
v_call: TRBV7-2
d_call: TRBD2
j_call: TRBJ2-3

cdr3_aa: CASSPQVDTEAFF
cdr3_nt: TGTGCCAGCTCACCCCAAGTAGATACTGAAGCTTTCTTT
clone_size: -
v_call: TRBV18
d_call: -
j_call: TRBJ1-1